This TCR beta chain was profiled in a study of cytomegalovirus exposure and HLA in healthy donors. Overall study findings and caveats: Of the V segments, some could not be distinguished, including TRBV6-2 and TRBV6-3, and were excluded. When a later analysis compared HLA-associated TCR beta chains with equally common others, the HLA-associated chains turned out to be more clonally expanded and to have lower generation probabilities. In a later analysis, TCR beta V- and J-gene trimming showed a link to a missense DCLRE1C variant.

The germline V gene has CDR1 MDHEN and CDR2 SYDVKM. Trimming took 5 bases from V and 5 from J, leaving 15 bases between them. The CDR3 is 15 amino acids. A note on this clone: Its target is unknown.

The study ran its PCR with 60 Vbeta and 13 Jbeta primers. Some clones are missing from TCRdb's copy, which holds only in-frame ones; the method was immunoSEQ multiplex PCR. The data contain around 130,000 clones, roughly 77% of them singletons. This TCR was sampled from a man between 35 and 55 years old in good health and CMV-seronegative. The sequencing sample was made of PBMCs. The V and J genes are TRBV28 and TRBJ1-4, with D possibly matching TRBD1 (6 bases). The CDR3 loop reads CASSDVTGANEKLFF. CDR3 sequence (DNA): TGTGCCAGCAGTGACGTGACAGGAGCGAATGAAAAACTGTTTTTT.